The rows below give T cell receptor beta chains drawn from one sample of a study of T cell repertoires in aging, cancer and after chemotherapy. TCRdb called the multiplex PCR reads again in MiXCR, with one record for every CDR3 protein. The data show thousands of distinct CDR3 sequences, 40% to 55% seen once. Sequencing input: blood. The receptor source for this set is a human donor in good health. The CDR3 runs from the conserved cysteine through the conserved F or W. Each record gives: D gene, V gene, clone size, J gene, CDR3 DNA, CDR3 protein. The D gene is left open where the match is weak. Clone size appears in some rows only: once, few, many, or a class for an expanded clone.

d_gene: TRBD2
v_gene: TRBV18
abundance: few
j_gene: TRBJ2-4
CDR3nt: TGTGCCAGCTCACCAGTATTGAGCGGGGGAGAAAACATTCAGTACTTC
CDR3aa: CASSPVLSGGENIQYF

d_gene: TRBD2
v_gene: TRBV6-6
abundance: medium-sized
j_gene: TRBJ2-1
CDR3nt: TGTGCCAGCAGTCACACTAGCGGGGGGTACAATGAGCAGTTCTTC
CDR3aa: CASSHTSGGYNEQFF

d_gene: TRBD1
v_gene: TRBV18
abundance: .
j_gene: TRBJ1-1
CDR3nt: TGTGCCAGCTCACCACCGGGGACAGCCTGGGGTGAAGCTTTCTTT
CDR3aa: CASSPPGTAWGEAFF

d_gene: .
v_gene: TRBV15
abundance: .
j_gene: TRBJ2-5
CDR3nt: TGTGCCACCAGCAGAGGCCGGAACCAAGAGACCCAGTACTTC
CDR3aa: CATSRGRNQETQYF

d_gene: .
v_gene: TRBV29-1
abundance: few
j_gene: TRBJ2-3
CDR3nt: TGCAGCGTTGAAAGGCAGGGGTTTAGCACAGATACGCAGTATTTT
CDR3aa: CSVERQGFSTDTQYF

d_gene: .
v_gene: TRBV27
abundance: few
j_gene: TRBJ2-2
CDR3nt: TGTGCCAGCAGTCCCCTCACCGGGGAGCTGTTTTTT
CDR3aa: CASSPLTGELFF

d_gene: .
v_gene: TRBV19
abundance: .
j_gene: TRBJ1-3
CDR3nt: TGTGCCAGTACCGGGACATTTCCGCCGAACACCATATATTTT
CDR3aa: CASTGTFPPNTIYF

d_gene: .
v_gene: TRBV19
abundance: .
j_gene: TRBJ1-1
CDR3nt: TGTGCCAGTAGTAAAGAGACGAACACTGAAGCTTTCTTT
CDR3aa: CASSKETNTEAFF

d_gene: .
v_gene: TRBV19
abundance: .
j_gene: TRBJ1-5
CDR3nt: TGTGCCAGTAGTATAAGTGGTCAGGTAACAGGGCCCCAGCATTTT
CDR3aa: CASSISGQVTGPQHF

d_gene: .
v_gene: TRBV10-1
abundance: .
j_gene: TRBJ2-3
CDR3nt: TGCGCCAGCAGTGAGGCGTACACAGATACGCAGTATTTT
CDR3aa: CASSEAYTDTQYF

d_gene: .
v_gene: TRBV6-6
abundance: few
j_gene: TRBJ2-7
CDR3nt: TGTGCCAGCAGTTACAGGGGTTTGAACGAGCAGTACTTC
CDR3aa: CASSYRGLNEQYF

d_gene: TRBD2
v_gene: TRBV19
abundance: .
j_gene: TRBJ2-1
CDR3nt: TGTGCCAGTAGTATCGCTAGCGGGAGATTGGGTGAGCAGTTCTTC
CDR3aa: CASSIASGRLGEQFF

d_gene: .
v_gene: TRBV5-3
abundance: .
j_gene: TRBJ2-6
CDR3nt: TGCGCCAGCAGCTTCTACGGGGTACCCTCTGGGGCCAACGTCCTGACTTTC
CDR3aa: CASSFYGVPSGANVLTF

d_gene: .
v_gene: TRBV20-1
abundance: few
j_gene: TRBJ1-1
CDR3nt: TGCAGTGCTCCAAGACAGGAGAACACTGAAGCTTTCTTT
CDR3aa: CSAPRQENTEAFF

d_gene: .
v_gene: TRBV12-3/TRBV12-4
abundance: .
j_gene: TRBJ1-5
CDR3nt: TGTGCCAGCAGGACCGATTCGAATCAGCCCCAGCATTTT
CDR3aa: CASRTDSNQPQHF

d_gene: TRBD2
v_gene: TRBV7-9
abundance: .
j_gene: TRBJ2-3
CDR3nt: TGTGCCAGCAGCCGCTTTACTAGCGGGGGGGCAGGGGATACGCAGTATTTT
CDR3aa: CASSRFTSGGAGDTQYF

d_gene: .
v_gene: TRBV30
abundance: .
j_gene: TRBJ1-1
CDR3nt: TGTGCCTGGAGTGTTGGAGGGGGGAACACTGAAGCTTTCTTT
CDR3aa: CAWSVGGGNTEAFF

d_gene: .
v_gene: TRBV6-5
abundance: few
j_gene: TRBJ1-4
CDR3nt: TGTGCCAGCAGTTACGGCGGCTTTCGTAATGAAAAACTGTTTTTT
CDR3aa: CASSYGGFRNEKLFF

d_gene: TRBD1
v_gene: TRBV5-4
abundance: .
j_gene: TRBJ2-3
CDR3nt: TGTGCCAGCAGCTTGGACAGGGGGACCACAGATACGCAGTATTTT
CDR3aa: CASSLDRGTTDTQYF

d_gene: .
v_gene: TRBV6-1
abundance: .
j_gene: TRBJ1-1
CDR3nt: TGTGCCAGCAGTCACCGAGGACCTAACACTGAAGCTTTCTTT
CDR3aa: CASSHRGPNTEAFF

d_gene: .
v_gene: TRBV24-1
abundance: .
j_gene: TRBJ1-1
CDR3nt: TGTGCCACCAGTGATTCTCGCAGACTAAACACTGAAGCTTTCTTT
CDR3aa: CATSDSRRLNTEAFF

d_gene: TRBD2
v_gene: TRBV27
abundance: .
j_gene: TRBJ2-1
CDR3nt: TGTGCCAGCAGTACTAGCGGCCCCTACAATGAGCAGTTCTTC
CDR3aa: CASSTSGPYNEQFF

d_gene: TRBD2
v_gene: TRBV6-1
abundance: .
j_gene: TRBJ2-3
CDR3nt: TGTGCCAGCAGTAGAGCGGGGGGGCCTCGTACAGATACGCAGTATTTT
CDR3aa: CASSRAGGPRTDTQYF

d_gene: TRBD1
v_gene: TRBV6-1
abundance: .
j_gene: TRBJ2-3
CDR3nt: TGTGCCAGCCAGACAGGGGGCGCGGGAGATACGCAGTATTTT
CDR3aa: CASQTGGAGDTQYF

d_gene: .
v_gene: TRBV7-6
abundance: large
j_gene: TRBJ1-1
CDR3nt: TGTGCCAGCAGCCCCGGGACACCGAACACTGAAGCTTTCTTT
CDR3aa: CASSPGTPNTEAFF

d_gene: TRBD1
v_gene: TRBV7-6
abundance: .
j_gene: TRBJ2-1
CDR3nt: TGTGCCAGCAGCAGAGACAGGGTCAATGAGCAGTTCTTC
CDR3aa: CASSRDRVNEQFF

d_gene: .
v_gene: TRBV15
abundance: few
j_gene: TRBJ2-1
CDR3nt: TGTGCCACCAGCAGCGTACAGGGCACCTATGAGCAGTTCTTC
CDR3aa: CATSSVQGTYEQFF

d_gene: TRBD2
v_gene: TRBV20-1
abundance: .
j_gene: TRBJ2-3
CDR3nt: TGCAGTGCCCCTAACCAGCGGGAGGCCCGGCCAGATACGCAGTATTTT
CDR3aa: CSAPNQREARPDTQYF

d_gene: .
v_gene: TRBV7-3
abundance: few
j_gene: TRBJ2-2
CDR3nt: TGTGCCAGCAGCTTAAAGGCGACAGACACGAACACCGGGGAGCTGTTTTTT
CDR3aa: CASSLKATDTNTGELFF

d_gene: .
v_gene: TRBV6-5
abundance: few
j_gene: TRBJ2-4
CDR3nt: TGTGCCACCAAGTACAGGTCCAAAAACATTCAGTACTTC
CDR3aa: CATKYRSKNIQYF

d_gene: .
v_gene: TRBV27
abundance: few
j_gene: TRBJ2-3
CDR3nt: TGTGCCAGCAGTTTAACAAGGGGAGGATCGGATACGCAGTATTTT
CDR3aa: CASSLTRGGSDTQYF

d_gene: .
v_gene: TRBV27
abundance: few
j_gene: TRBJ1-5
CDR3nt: TGTGCCACCTGGGAGAAGGGCCAGCCCCAGCATTTT
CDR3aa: CATWEKGQPQHF

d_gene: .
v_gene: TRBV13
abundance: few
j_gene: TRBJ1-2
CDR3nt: TGTGCCAGCAGCAAAGACCAGGTGGGCTACACCTTC
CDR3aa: CASSKDQVGYTF

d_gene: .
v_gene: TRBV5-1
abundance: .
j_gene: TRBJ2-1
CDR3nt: TGCGCCACCCACCCAGGGACCTCCCACAATGAGCAGTTCTTC
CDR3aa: CATHPGTSHNEQFF

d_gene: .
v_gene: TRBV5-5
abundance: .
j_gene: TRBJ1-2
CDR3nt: TGTGCCAGCAGCCGGGGGGTCGGCTACACCTTC
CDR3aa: CASSRGVGYTF

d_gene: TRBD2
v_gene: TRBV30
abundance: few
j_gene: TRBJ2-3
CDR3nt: TGTGCCTGGAGGGGGACTAGCGGGACCCTCGTAGATACGCAGTATTTT
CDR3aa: CAWRGTSGTLVDTQYF